This T cell receptor (beta chain) was found in a study of graft-versus-host responses after intestinal transplantation. The germline CDR1 and CDR2 sequences are ENHRY and SYGVKD. After removal of 2 bases from V and 9 bases from J, the junction contained 6 bases not matched to a gene. The CDR3 runs to 13 residues. Profiled with immunoSEQ multiplex PCR; TCRdb holds only in-frame clones, not every one. The repertoire holds approximately 7,000 clones, with over 55% as singletons. Intraepithelial and lamina propria lymphocytes were released after the graft tissue was processed. The sequencing used ileum tissue, collected approximately 35 weeks after intestinal transplantation. The clonotype comes from a human patient who received an intestinal transplant, so some T cells may come from the graft donor. This chain connects TRBV10-3 to TRBJ2-5; 7 nucleotides align to TRBD1. The CDR3 region is CAISEDPQGAQYF. The CDR3 nucleotides are TGTGCCATCAGTGAGGACCCGCAGGGGGCCCAGTACTTC.